A selection of T cell receptor beta chains follows, all from one sample in a study of T-cell memory formation after mild COVID-19. TCRdb fed the 5' RACE reads into MiXCR, producing one record per CDR3 protein. The sample includes over 350,000 distinct CDR3 sequences, roughly 24% of them seen just once. Sequenced material: PBMCs or a T cell subset sorted from them (not recorded which). The receptors were sampled from an adult woman who had mild COVID-19 (a few samples of this study predate the infection). Cell type and time point are not known. Both conserved end residues are part of each CDR3. Each record gives: J gene, V gene, clone size, D gene, CDR3 DNA, CDR3 protein. D genes are given only for firm matches. Not all rows give a size; the values are once, few, many and, for expanded clones, a class.

TRBJ2-7,TRBV5-6,few,TRBD1,TGTGCCAGCAGCTTGGGGGGACAGCGAACCTACGAGCAGTACTTC,CASSLGGQRTYEQYF
TRBJ2-1,TRBV7-2,-,TRBD2,TGTGCCAGCAGCTTAGCCCCTTCCGGGACTAGCCTCAATGAGCAGTTCTTC,CASSLAPSGTSLNEQFF
TRBJ2-3,TRBV7-9,many,-,TGTGCCAGCAGCTTAAGTACGCTGGATCACCTTGGGCAGTATTTT,CASSLSTLDHLGQYF
TRBJ2-7,TRBV28,-,TRBD2,TGTGCCAGCACTTCACGACTAGCGGGACACTACGAGCAGTACTTC,CASTSRLAGHYEQYF
TRBJ1-2,TRBV6-5,-,TRBD1,TGTGCCAGCAGTAGGTCGACAGGGGCTAACTATGGCTACACCTTC,CASSRSTGANYGYTF
TRBJ2-2,TRBV20-1,-,-,TGCAGTGCTCCGGGGAATCCCGGGGAGCTGTTTTTT,CSAPGNPGELFF
TRBJ2-3,TRBV20-1,few,TRBD2,TGCAGTGCTAGAGATTCAATGGGGACTACCCCAAGCCCAGATACGCAGTATTTT,CSARDSMGTTPSPDTQYF
TRBJ2-2,TRBV4-1,few,TRBD1,TGCGCCAGCAGCCGCTCCCTTGGGGACAGGGGATCCGCGAACACCGGGGAGCTGTTTTTT,CASSRSLGDRGSANTGELFF
TRBJ1-5,TRBV12-3/TRBV12-4,few,-,TGTGCCAGCAGCCTACACCCCACCACGGGCAATCAGCCCCAGCATTTT,CASSLHPTTGNQPQHF
TRBJ1-5,TRBV12-3/TRBV12-4,few,-,TGTGCCAGCAGTCCGACAACCGAAGGGCCCCAGCATTTT,CASSPTTEGPQHF
TRBJ2-1,TRBV12-3/TRBV12-4,-,-,TGTGCCAGCAGTTTTTGGGACCCAAGCTCCTACAATGAGCAGTTCTTC,CASSFWDPSSYNEQFF
TRBJ1-6,TRBV20-1,few,TRBD1,TGCAGTGCTTATTCCGGGACAGCCAGATATAATTCACCCCTCCACTTT,CSAYSGTARYNSPLHF
TRBJ1-4,TRBV18,-,-,TGTGCCAGCTCACCGGGGGGCGCAGAAAAACTGTTTTTT,CASSPGGAEKLFF
TRBJ2-7,TRBV7-9,-,-,TGTGCCAGCAAGGGGCCCTACGAGCAGTACTTC,CASKGPYEQYF
TRBJ1-5,TRBV18,-,TRBD1,TGTGCCAGCTCACCGGGACAGGGGATGGGTCAGCCCCAGCATTTT,CASSPGQGMGQPQHF
TRBJ2-3,TRBV11-1,once,-,TGTGCCAGCAGAGATCCGGCACAAAGCACAGATACGCAGTATTTT,CASRDPAQSTDTQYF
TRBJ1-6,TRBV7-2,-,-,TGTGCCAGCAGCCCAGATAGACAATTCGTTTCACCCCTCCACTTT,CASSPDRQFVSPLHF
TRBJ2-1,TRBV10-3,-,-,TGTGCCATCAGGGTACAGGTAGCGGACACCCCCGTGGCCTACAATGAGCAGTTCTTC,CAIRVQVADTPVAYNEQFF
TRBJ2-2,TRBV11-3,-,TRBD2,TGTGCCAGCAGCCCCCTAGCGGGAGATAGGACCGGGGAGCTGTTTTTT,CASSPLAGDRTGELFF
TRBJ2-3,TRBV24-1,-,TRBD1,TGTGCCACCAGTGACCCTAAATGGACAGGGGGACGCACAGATACGCAGTATTTT,CATSDPKWTGGRTDTQYF
TRBJ2-7,TRBV29-1,-,-,TGCAGCGCCTCAGGCGGGGATGCCTACGAGCAGTACTTC,CSASGGDAYEQYF
TRBJ2-3,TRBV7-9,-,-,TGTGCCAGCAGTTTGGGCGGACTCCCCGGGAATACGCAGTATTTT,CASSLGGLPGNTQYF
TRBJ2-7,TRBV29-1,-,-,TGCAGCGTTGAACCCAGCCATGGCTACGAGCAGTACTTC,CSVEPSHGYEQYF
TRBJ2-5,TRBV9,-,TRBD1,TGTGCCAGCAGCGAACAAGGGGGGACAGGGGAGACCCAGTACTTC,CASSEQGGTGETQYF
TRBJ2-1,TRBV7-6,-,TRBD2,TGTGCCAGCAGCCCTATACCGGGACTAGCGGGGGAGAGAGGCAATGAGCAGTTCTTC,CASSPIPGLAGERGNEQFF